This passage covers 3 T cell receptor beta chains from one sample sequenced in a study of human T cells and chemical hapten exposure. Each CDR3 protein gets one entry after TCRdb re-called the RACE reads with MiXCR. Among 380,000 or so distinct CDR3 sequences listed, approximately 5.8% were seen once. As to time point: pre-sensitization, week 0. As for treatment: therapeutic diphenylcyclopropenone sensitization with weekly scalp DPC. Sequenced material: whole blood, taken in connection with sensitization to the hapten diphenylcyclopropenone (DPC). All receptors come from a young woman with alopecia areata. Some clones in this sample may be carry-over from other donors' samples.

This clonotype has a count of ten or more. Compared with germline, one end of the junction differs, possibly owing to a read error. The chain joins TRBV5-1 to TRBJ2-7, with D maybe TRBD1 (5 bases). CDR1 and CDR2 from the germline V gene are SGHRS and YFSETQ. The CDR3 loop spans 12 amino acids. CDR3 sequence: CASSFLGGLGDF. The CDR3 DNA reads TGCGCCAGCAGCTTCCTGGGTGGCCTAGGGGACTTC.

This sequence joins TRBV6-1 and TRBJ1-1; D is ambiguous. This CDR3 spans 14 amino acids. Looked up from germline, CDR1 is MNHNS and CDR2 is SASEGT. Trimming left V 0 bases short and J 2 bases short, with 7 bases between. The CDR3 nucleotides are TGTGCCAGCAGTGAAGCGTTCAGAAACACTGAAGCTTTCTTT. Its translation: CASSEAFRNTEAFF.

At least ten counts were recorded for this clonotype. This chain's CDR3 is CASSFWGINSPLHF. In DNA form, the CDR3 reads TGTGCCAGCAGTTTCTGGGGGATTAATTCACCCCTCCACTTT. V usage is TRBV28 and J usage is TRBJ1-6; D is possibly TRBD1 (5 bases). The V end lost 3 bases, the J end lost 6 bases, and 9 bases lay between the germline ends. The CDR3 is made up of 14 amino acids. Germline CDR1 and CDR2: MDHEN and SYDVKM.